This T cell receptor (beta chain) was found in a study of T cell responses to AZD1222 COVID-19 vaccine. Trimming removed 5 bases from V and 4 bases from J, with 11 bases in between. This CDR3 contains 13 residues. The germline CDR1 and CDR2 sequences are SGHNT and YENEEA. Sequencing was performed with immunoSEQ multiplex PCR; in TCRdb, only in-frame clones are kept and a portion is missing. The sample shows roughly 100,000 clones, 91% of them seen only once. Sequences were derived from peripheral blood, sampled on day 0 of AZD1222 vaccination. The rearrangement joins TRBV11-3 to TRBJ1-1, with a weak D call TRBD1 (6 bases). The origin of this receptor is an adult in good health. The CDR3 loop is CASSHTGITEAFF. The CDR3 DNA reads TGTGCCAGCAGCCACACAGGGATCACTGAAGCTTTCTTT.